The rows below give T cell receptor beta chains drawn from one sample of a study of identical twins. TCRdb recomputed calls from the 5' RACE reads with MiXCR, one row per CDR3 protein. Of about 920,000 distinct CDR3 sequences listed, roughly 12% were seen once; the top ten hold about 1.5%. Separately, the same data were catalogued under a study of yellow fever vaccine responses in identical twins.

Input material: PBMCs. Receptors were obtained from a woman under 30 in good health. CDR3s include the opening cysteine and the closing phenylalanine or tryptophan. The order of the fields is J gene, D gene, V gene, clone size, CDR3 DNA, CDR3 protein. The D gene is left open where the match is weak. Some rows mark clone size as missing; the rest say once, few, many or name a class of expanded clone.

j_call: TRBJ1-6
d_call: TRBD1
v_call: TRBV2
clone_size: once
cdr3_nt: TGTGCCAGCAGCGGACAGGGGGAGAATTCACCCCTCCACTTT
cdr3_aa: CASSGQGENSPLHF

j_call: TRBJ2-1
d_call: TRBD2
v_call: TRBV14
clone_size: NA
cdr3_nt: TGTGCCAGCAGCCCGACTAGCGGGAGGATCTCCTACAATGAGCAGTTCTTC
cdr3_aa: CASSPTSGRISYNEQFF

j_call: TRBJ2-7
d_call: TRBD2
v_call: TRBV20-1
clone_size: few
cdr3_nt: TGCAGTGCTACCATGGGACTAGCGCCCTCCTACGAGCAGTACTTC
cdr3_aa: CSATMGLAPSYEQYF

j_call: TRBJ1-2
d_call: NA
v_call: TRBV5-1
clone_size: few
cdr3_nt: TGCGCCAGCAGCCCCGGACTCGGGAGGGATGGCTACACCTTC
cdr3_aa: CASSPGLGRDGYTF

j_call: TRBJ1-2
d_call: NA
v_call: TRBV12-3/TRBV12-4
clone_size: few
cdr3_nt: TGTGCCAGCAGCCCCGCGGCAGTGGGCTACACCTTC
cdr3_aa: CASSPAAVGYTF

j_call: TRBJ2-1
d_call: NA
v_call: TRBV7-2
clone_size: few
cdr3_nt: TGTGCCAGCAGCTTGCAGATAAATGAGCAGTTCTTC
cdr3_aa: CASSLQINEQFF

j_call: TRBJ2-1
d_call: NA
v_call: TRBV14
clone_size: few
cdr3_nt: TGTGCCAGCAGCCATAGTGTCGGGAGTTCCTACAATGAGCAGTTCTTC
cdr3_aa: CASSHSVGSSYNEQFF

j_call: TRBJ1-6
d_call: NA
v_call: TRBV5-1
clone_size: few
cdr3_nt: TGCGCCAGCAGCTTGGATGGAGTTTCACCCCTCCACTTT
cdr3_aa: CASSLDGVSPLHF

j_call: TRBJ2-7
d_call: TRBD2
v_call: TRBV20-1
clone_size: many
cdr3_nt: TGCAGTGCTGCCGGGACTAGCGCATACGAGCAGTACTTC
cdr3_aa: CSAAGTSAYEQYF

j_call: TRBJ2-3
d_call: TRBD1
v_call: TRBV27
clone_size: NA
cdr3_nt: TGTGCCAGCAGTTCCGTACAGGGGTACACAGATACGCAGTATTTT
cdr3_aa: CASSSVQGYTDTQYF

j_call: TRBJ2-2
d_call: TRBD1
v_call: TRBV3-1
clone_size: NA
cdr3_nt: TGTGCCAGCAGCCCCCTGGACAGGGATAGCGGGGAGCTGTTTTTT
cdr3_aa: CASSPLDRDSGELFF

j_call: TRBJ2-5
d_call: NA
v_call: TRBV24-1
clone_size: NA
cdr3_nt: TGTGCCACCGGCTCTGGCCAGGGGCCGGAGACCCAGTACTTC
cdr3_aa: CATGSGQGPETQYF

j_call: TRBJ2-3
d_call: NA
v_call: TRBV19
clone_size: few
cdr3_nt: TGTGCCAGTAGTATCGTTAGCGCTAGCACAGATACGCAGTATTTT
cdr3_aa: CASSIVSASTDTQYF

j_call: TRBJ2-2
d_call: NA
v_call: TRBV7-6
clone_size: NA
cdr3_nt: TGTGCCAGCAGCTTAGCGCTCGGGGGCCCCGGGGAGCTGTTTTTT
cdr3_aa: CASSLALGGPGELFF

j_call: TRBJ2-1
d_call: NA
v_call: TRBV11-3
clone_size: NA
cdr3_nt: TGTGCCAGCAGCTTAGATGTGGGCCTGACCTACAATGAGCAGTTCTTC
cdr3_aa: CASSLDVGLTYNEQFF

j_call: TRBJ2-3
d_call: NA
v_call: TRBV20-1
clone_size: few
cdr3_nt: TGCAGTGCTAGAGATCCAGGGGTTGCAGATACGCAGTATTTT
cdr3_aa: CSARDPGVADTQYF

j_call: TRBJ2-1
d_call: TRBD1
v_call: TRBV15
clone_size: NA
cdr3_nt: TGTGCCACCGGGGAACGACAGGGTTCCTACAATGAGCAGTTCTTC
cdr3_aa: CATGERQGSYNEQFF

j_call: TRBJ2-1
d_call: TRBD2
v_call: TRBV20-1
clone_size: NA
cdr3_nt: TGCAGTGCCCGACGGGCTAGCGGGCTCTCCTACAATGAGCAGTTCTTC
cdr3_aa: CSARRASGLSYNEQFF

j_call: TRBJ2-1
d_call: TRBD2
v_call: TRBV6-5
clone_size: many
cdr3_nt: TGTGCCAGCAGTTATCCCGGGACTAGTATCAATGAGCAGTTCTTC
cdr3_aa: CASSYPGTSINEQFF

j_call: TRBJ2-1
d_call: TRBD1
v_call: TRBV12-3/TRBV12-4
clone_size: few
cdr3_nt: TGTGCCAGCAGAAGGACAGGCGGCCCCAATGAGCAGTTCTTC
cdr3_aa: CASRRTGGPNEQFF

j_call: TRBJ1-6
d_call: TRBD1
v_call: TRBV7-9
clone_size: NA
cdr3_nt: TGTGCCAGCACCCCGCAGGGGGCTGGTTCACCCCTCCACTTT
cdr3_aa: CASTPQGAGSPLHF

j_call: TRBJ2-7
d_call: TRBD1
v_call: TRBV29-1
clone_size: many
cdr3_nt: TGCAGCGTTGGGGACAGTTACTCCTACGAGCAGTACTTC
cdr3_aa: CSVGDSYSYEQYF

j_call: TRBJ2-1
d_call: TRBD1
v_call: TRBV2
clone_size: NA
cdr3_nt: TGTGCCAGCACTACGGACAGGGGGTTCTACAATGAGCAGTTCTTC
cdr3_aa: CASTTDRGFYNEQFF

j_call: TRBJ1-4
d_call: NA
v_call: TRBV5-6
clone_size: few
cdr3_nt: TGTGCCAGCAGCACCACAGCTAATGAAAAACTGTTTTTT
cdr3_aa: CASSTTANEKLFF

j_call: TRBJ1-6
d_call: NA
v_call: TRBV28
clone_size: few
cdr3_nt: TGTGCCAGCAGTTTATCGTGGCCCGATAATTCACCCCTCCACTTT
cdr3_aa: CASSLSWPDNSPLHF

j_call: TRBJ1-2
d_call: TRBD1
v_call: TRBV19
clone_size: NA
cdr3_nt: TGTGCCAGTAGTATCCAACAGGGGGCGGTTGACTATGGCTACACCTTC
cdr3_aa: CASSIQQGAVDYGYTF

j_call: TRBJ2-7
d_call: TRBD2
v_call: TRBV20-1
clone_size: many
cdr3_nt: TGCAGTGCTAGAGACTCCGGGACTATAGCCTACGAGCAGTACTTC
cdr3_aa: CSARDSGTIAYEQYF

j_call: TRBJ2-6
d_call: TRBD1
v_call: TRBV12-3/TRBV12-4
clone_size: few
cdr3_nt: TGTGCCAGTCGCAGATCCGGGACAGGGGTCTCTGGGGCCAACGTCCTGACTTTC
cdr3_aa: CASRRSGTGVSGANVLTF

j_call: TRBJ2-6
d_call: NA
v_call: TRBV5-6
clone_size: NA
cdr3_nt: TGTGCCAGCAGCCTACTGGACGGAGTCAACGTCCTGACTTTC
cdr3_aa: CASSLLDGVNVLTF

j_call: TRBJ1-6
d_call: NA
v_call: TRBV27
clone_size: few
cdr3_nt: TGTGCCAGCAGTTTATCGGGGGGGACAAGGAACTATAATTCACCCCTCCACTTT
cdr3_aa: CASSLSGGTRNYNSPLHF

j_call: TRBJ2-7
d_call: TRBD2
v_call: TRBV27
clone_size: NA
cdr3_nt: TGTGCCAGCAGTTTAGGTAGCGGGAGCGGATACGAGCAGTACTTC
cdr3_aa: CASSLGSGSGYEQYF

j_call: TRBJ2-1
d_call: NA
v_call: TRBV6-1
clone_size: many
cdr3_nt: TGTGCCAGCAGTCCTACGACGACCGGCGAGCAGTTCTTC
cdr3_aa: CASSPTTTGEQFF

j_call: TRBJ2-2
d_call: TRBD1
v_call: TRBV5-4
clone_size: NA
cdr3_nt: TGTGCCAGCAACGACAGGGCCACCGGGGAGCTGTTTTTT
cdr3_aa: CASNDRATGELFF

j_call: TRBJ1-1
d_call: TRBD1
v_call: TRBV7-9
clone_size: few
cdr3_nt: TGTGCCAGCAGCTTAGATGGGACAGGGGTAACTGAAGCTTTCTTT
cdr3_aa: CASSLDGTGVTEAFF

j_call: TRBJ2-3
d_call: TRBD1
v_call: TRBV12-3/TRBV12-4
clone_size: few
cdr3_nt: TGTGCCAGCAGCCGCAGGCAGGGGGCCGGCACAGATACGCAGTATTTT
cdr3_aa: CASSRRQGAGTDTQYF

j_call: TRBJ1-4
d_call: NA
v_call: TRBV20-1
clone_size: few
cdr3_nt: TGCAGCCCCAGAGGCAACAATGACGAAAAACTGTTTTTT
cdr3_aa: CSPRGNNDEKLFF

j_call: TRBJ1-2
d_call: NA
v_call: TRBV7-9
clone_size: few
cdr3_nt: TGTGCCAGCAGCTCCCCGATCGGCGCGGATGGCTACACCTTC
cdr3_aa: CASSSPIGADGYTF

j_call: TRBJ2-5
d_call: TRBD1
v_call: TRBV5-5
clone_size: NA
cdr3_nt: TGTGCCAGCAGCTTGGCCGTTGCAGGGGGCGAAGAGACCCAGTACTTC
cdr3_aa: CASSLAVAGGEETQYF

j_call: TRBJ1-1
d_call: NA
v_call: TRBV12-3/TRBV12-4
clone_size: NA
cdr3_nt: TGTGCCATCGACGGAGGGTTGAACACTGAAGCTTTCTTT
cdr3_aa: CAIDGGLNTEAFF

j_call: TRBJ2-3
d_call: NA
v_call: TRBV7-8
clone_size: few
cdr3_nt: TGTGCCAGCAGCTTCCGGACTACCACAGATACGCAGTATTTT
cdr3_aa: CASSFRTTTDTQYF

j_call: TRBJ1-1
d_call: TRBD1
v_call: TRBV10-3
clone_size: few
cdr3_nt: TGTGCCATCAGTGGACAGGGCAGGACTGAAGCTTTCTTT
cdr3_aa: CAISGQGRTEAFF

j_call: TRBJ2-2
d_call: NA
v_call: TRBV20-1
clone_size: NA
cdr3_nt: TGCAGTGCTAGAGGGGCAGGTCTAACGACCGGGGAGCTGTTTTTT
cdr3_aa: CSARGAGLTTGELFF

j_call: TRBJ2-5
d_call: NA
v_call: TRBV12-3/TRBV12-4
clone_size: NA
cdr3_nt: TGTGCCAGCAGTTTATTCCGCGGGGAAGAGACCCAGTACTTC
cdr3_aa: CASSLFRGEETQYF

j_call: TRBJ2-7
d_call: NA
v_call: TRBV5-6
clone_size: NA
cdr3_nt: TGTGCCAGCAGGTGGGGCCAGGGCTCCTACGAGCAGTACTTC
cdr3_aa: CASRWGQGSYEQYF

j_call: TRBJ2-2
d_call: NA
v_call: TRBV5-6
clone_size: few
cdr3_nt: TGTGCCAGCAGCTCCTTCCTACGGGACACCGGGGAGCTGTTTTTT
cdr3_aa: CASSSFLRDTGELFF

j_call: TRBJ2-5
d_call: NA
v_call: TRBV28
clone_size: NA
cdr3_nt: TGTGCCAGCAGTCGAGTCACCCAAGAGACCCAGTACTTC
cdr3_aa: CASSRVTQETQYF

j_call: TRBJ2-3
d_call: TRBD2
v_call: TRBV10-3
clone_size: many
cdr3_nt: TGTGCCACAACCCCTAGCGGAAGCACAGATACGCAGTATTTT
cdr3_aa: CATTPSGSTDTQYF

j_call: TRBJ2-1
d_call: NA
v_call: TRBV19
clone_size: NA
cdr3_nt: TGTGCCAGTAGTCCCTGGACTACCTACAATGAGCAGTTCTTC
cdr3_aa: CASSPWTTYNEQFF

j_call: TRBJ2-1
d_call: TRBD2
v_call: TRBV7-2
clone_size: many
cdr3_nt: TGTGCCAGCAGCTTAGCGGCTAGCGGGAGGAATGAGCAGTTCTTC
cdr3_aa: CASSLAASGRNEQFF

j_call: TRBJ1-5
d_call: NA
v_call: TRBV25-1
clone_size: few
cdr3_nt: TGTGCCAGCAGTGGAGGGGAGTCGAGCAATCAGCCCCAGCATTTT
cdr3_aa: CASSGGESSNQPQHF

j_call: TRBJ2-7
d_call: TRBD2
v_call: TRBV29-1
clone_size: NA
cdr3_nt: TGCAGCTACGAACTCGGGACTAGCGGTTCCGAGCAGTACTTC
cdr3_aa: CSYELGTSGSEQYF

j_call: TRBJ2-5
d_call: TRBD2
v_call: TRBV7-9
clone_size: few
cdr3_nt: TGTGCCAGCAGCTATGGGCGACTAGCGGGAGCCCAAGAGACCCAGTACTTC
cdr3_aa: CASSYGRLAGAQETQYF

j_call: TRBJ2-3
d_call: TRBD2
v_call: TRBV6-1
clone_size: NA
cdr3_nt: TGTGCCAGCAGTGAACGGGGGAGGGAGGGGGATACGCAGTATTTT
cdr3_aa: CASSERGREGDTQYF

j_call: TRBJ2-5
d_call: TRBD2
v_call: TRBV10-3
clone_size: few
cdr3_nt: TGTGCCATCAGTCCAACCGGGACTAGCGGGGGGCGCGAGACCCAGTACTTC
cdr3_aa: CAISPTGTSGGRETQYF

j_call: TRBJ2-1
d_call: NA
v_call: TRBV5-1
clone_size: many
cdr3_nt: TGCGCCAGCAGCTTAGAGAGCTCCTACAATGAGCAGTTCTTC
cdr3_aa: CASSLESSYNEQFF

j_call: TRBJ1-1
d_call: NA
v_call: TRBV3-1
clone_size: few
cdr3_nt: TGTGCCAGCAGCCAGGGGGATAGGGAAGCTTTCTTT
cdr3_aa: CASSQGDREAFF

j_call: TRBJ1-1
d_call: TRBD1
v_call: TRBV6-1
clone_size: few
cdr3_nt: TGTGCCAGCAGGCCTACAGGGGTGTATCGGATCGCTGAAGCTTTCTTT
cdr3_aa: CASRPTGVYRIAEAFF

j_call: TRBJ2-7
d_call: NA
v_call: TRBV14
clone_size: once
cdr3_nt: TGTGCCAGCAGTCGGGACCGTCTCAACGAGCAGTACTTC
cdr3_aa: CASSRDRLNEQYF

j_call: TRBJ1-1
d_call: NA
v_call: TRBV29-1
clone_size: many
cdr3_nt: TGCAGCGTTGTCCAGGGGTCTTTGAGTGAAGCTTTCTTT
cdr3_aa: CSVVQGSLSEAFF

j_call: TRBJ1-6
d_call: NA
v_call: TRBV7-9
clone_size: NA
cdr3_nt: TGTGCCAGCAGCTTAGAATGGGTTAATTCACCCCTCCACTTT
cdr3_aa: CASSLEWVNSPLHF